What follows describes a single T cell receptor beta chain. What it binds is unknown. The data were taken from a study of shared clonotypes between healthy human individuals. Replicate PCRs for sorted subsets used approximately 220 ng DNA; this equaled 25,000 to 30,000 T cell genomes. Some clones are missing from TCRdb's copy, which holds only in-frame ones; the method was immunoSEQ multiplex PCR. The sample has about a million clones, roughly 77% seen once. The study, taken as a whole, reports: Generation probability values for non-shared clonotypes were lower than those for clonotypes shared by all four donors.

V lost 3 bases to trimming and J lost 3 bases, with 8 bases between them. Germline V lookup: CDR1 SEHNR, CDR2 FQNEAQ (reference sequence). This CDR3 spans 13 amino acids. This TCR was recovered from a man between 18 and 29 years old in good health. Some clones in this sample may be carry-over from other donors' samples. Sequencing was done on a sample of memory CD4+ T cells from PBMCs. Subset reported: CD45RA-negative fraction. This chain links TRBV7-9 with TRBJ1-1; D gene unclear. CDR3 nucleotides: TGTGCCAGCAGCTTCATATCCCACACTGAAGCTTTCTTT. Protein: CASSFISHTEAFF.